A single sample gave rise to the 17 T cell receptor beta chains below, sequenced in a study of PD-1 blockade in mismatch repair-deficient tumors (dated by TCRdb to 2016 to 2017). Preparation of the library involved the immunoSEQ multiplex PCR assay. In TCRdb, the immuneACCESS table is reduced to in-frame sequences with V and J assigned. These tables do not hold every clone; where another copy was compared, an unresolved V gene accounts for under half, and the others remain unexplained. The sample profile shows 120,000 or so clones; 88% of them were found once. About 10% of the sample goes to the ten largest clones. Sample: peripheral blood, taken approximately 71 weeks after starting pembrolizumab. The receptors originated from an adult with mismatch repair-deficient cancer.

This clone showed up just once. This sequence joins TRBV5-6 and TRBJ2-1, with D possibly TRBD2 on 7 matching bases. This CDR3 region has 16 residues. Germline V gene sequence: CDR1 SGHDT, CDR2 YYEEEE. Trimming took 2 bases from V and 5 from J, leaving 17 bases between them. CDR3 sequence (DNA): TGTGCCAGCAGCTTACCAGGGGCGGGAGCTGACAATGAGCAGTTCTTC. This gives the protein CASSLPGAGADNEQFF.

The J gene is TRBJ1-4, the V gene TRBV11-2, with a possible D match to TRBD1 (6 bases). Germline V CDR1 and CDR2: SGHAT, FQNNGV. This CDR3 spans 17 amino acids. The V end was cut by 2 bases, the J end by 7 bases, with 20 bases between. CDR3 residues: CASSLRSVGRGSEKLFF. Here the CDR3 DNA reads TGTGCCAGCAGCTTACGCTCAGTGGGCAGGGGATCTGAAAAACTGTTTTTT.

The rearrangement joins TRBV29-1 to TRBJ2-1; TRBD1 matches 7 bases. The CDR3 extends over 13 amino acids. Unmatched junction bases numbered 0, after V lost 0 bases and J lost 4 bases. The germline gives CDR1 SQVTM, CDR2 ANQGSEA. The CDR3 DNA sequence: TGCAGCGTTGAAGAGGGACAGTACAATGAGCAGTTCTTC. This sequence encodes CSVEEGQYNEQFF.

The CDR3 DNA follows: TGCGCCAGCAGCTTCAAACCTACAGGGCCCCACTACAATGAGCAGTTCTTC. Translated, it gives CASSFKPTGPHYNEQFF. This chain uses TRBV5-1 with TRBJ2-1; TRBD1 might be the D (6 bases). The germline V and J ends were trimmed by 2 bases and 3 bases, with 18 bases remaining between them. Germline assignment: CDR1 SGHRS and CDR2 YFSETQ. The CDR3 is made up of 17 amino acids.

The chain couples TRBV11-2 to TRBJ1-2; perhaps TRBD1 as D (6 bases). The germline V and J ends were trimmed by 0 bases and 6 bases, with 8 bases remaining between them. The CDR3 has 13 residues. Germline CDR1 is SGHAT and CDR2 is FQNNGV. CDR3 in DNA: TGTGCCAGCAGCTTAGACAGGGGCCATGGCTACACCTTC. This codes for CASSLDRGHGYTF.

This chain links TRBV7-8 with TRBJ2-1, with D maybe TRBD1 (5 bases). Trimming removed 1 base at V and 4 bases at J, with 26 bases between. The CDR3 sequence is 20 residues long. From germline, CDR1 is SGHVS and CDR2 FQNEAQ. The CDR3 sequence is CASSLVRSWGSGHRYNEQFF. CDR3 coding DNA: TGTGCCAGCAGCTTAGTGCGTTCATGGGGTAGTGGACACCGATACAATGAGCAGTTCTTC.

The V gene is TRBV27, the J gene TRBJ2-3, with 8 bases that match TRBD1. The V gene's germline CDR1 is MNHEY and CDR2 SMNVEV (reference sequence). The CDR3 is 18 residues long. With V trimmed by 5 bases and J by 0 bases, 13 bases remained unmatched. The CDR3 nucleotides are TGTGCCAGCAGTCCCTATCCCCCTGGACAGGGCAGCACAGATACGCAGTATTTT. This encodes CASSPYPPGQGSTDTQYF.

V gene TRBV6-1 combines with J gene TRBJ2-7; D possibly corresponds to TRBD1 (6 bases). Germline V lookup: CDR1 MNHNS, CDR2 SASEGT. This CDR3 comprises 15 residues. Trimming removed 6 bases at V and 2 bases at J, with 17 bases between. The CDR3 DNA reads as TGTGCCAGCAGCCTGATACAGGGAATAACCTACGAGCAGTACTTC. Encoded protein: CASSLIQGITYEQYF.

This sequence joins TRBV4-3 and TRBJ1-5; tentatively, D is TRBD1 (6 bases). Germline V CDR1 and CDR2: LGHNA, YSLEER. The CDR3 covers 17 residues. Trimming pared 0 bases from V and 8 bases from J, leaving 20 bases between. CDR3 sequence reads: CASSQDVRGAANEPQHF. For the CDR3, the DNA is TGCGCCAGCAGCCAAGATGTACGGGGGGCGGCAAATGAGCCCCAGCATTTT.

This chain joins TRBV27 and TRBJ1-1, with 7 positions matching TRBD1. V trimming: 5 bases; J trimming: 2 bases; junction bases outside the gene matches: 8. In germline, CDR1 is MNHEY, CDR2 SMNVEV (reference sequence). The CDR3 is 15 residues long. CDR3: CASSTRDSSNTEAFF. The CDR3 DNA sequence: TGTGCCAGCAGTACACGGGACAGTAGCAACACTGAAGCTTTCTTT.

This clone was counted between two and nine times. The chain couples TRBV19 to TRBJ2-3; no definite D call. Trimming shortened V by 5 bases and J by 4 bases, and 16 bases separated the two germline ends. This CDR3 is built from 15 residues. Germline V gives CDR1 LNHDA, CDR2 SQIVND (reference sequence). The CDR3, as DNA: TGTGCCAGTAGTCAACGCGCAACAAGGGCAGATACGCAGTATTTT. Translating gives CASSQRATRADTQYF.

The CDR3 DNA reads TGTGCCAGTAGTATAGCCGATAGCTCCTACAATGAGCAGTTCTTC. Its translation is CASSIADSSYNEQFF. V gene TRBV19 combines with J gene TRBJ2-1, with no clear D. The CDR3 loop spans 15 amino acids. V was cut by 1 base and J by 0 bases, with 7 bases left in between. Germline CDR1 and CDR2: LNHDA and SQIVND (reference sequence).

The rearrangement uses TRBV11-2 and TRBJ2-3; TRBD2 matches 8 bases. J gave up 3 bases and V 5 bases, and 10 bases lay outside the gene matches. This CDR3 is 16 amino acids long. The germline V gene encodes CDR1 SGHAT and CDR2 FQNNGV. CDR3 region: CASSPGGGLGTDTQYF. In nucleotides, the CDR3 is TGTGCCAGCAGCCCGGGGGGGGGATTAGGGACAGATACGCAGTATTTT.

V usage is TRBV5-6 and J usage is TRBJ2-1; D may match TRBD1 or TRBD2 (5 bases each). V was cut by 2 bases and J by 6 bases, with 15 bases left in between. Germline V gene lookup returns CDR1 SGHDT and CDR2 YYEEEE. This CDR3 region has 15 residues. The CDR3 protein is CASSLGTSLGNEQFF. The CDR3 nucleotides are TGTGCCAGCAGCTTAGGGACCTCTCTGGGCAATGAGCAGTTCTTC.

This sequence joins TRBV14 and TRBJ2-7; no clear D. The CDR3 has 12 amino acids. The germline V and J ends were trimmed by 4 bases and 9 bases, with 13 bases remaining between them. CDR1 and CDR2 (germline): SGHDN, FVKESK. Here the CDR3 reads CASSLQDLRQYF. The CDR3 bases are TGTGCCAGCAGCCTACAAGACCTCCGGCAGTACTTC. Full variable domain (outside the CDR3, taken from reference TRBV14 and TRBJ2-7): EAGVTQFPSHSVIEKGQTVTLRCDPISGHDNLYWYRRVMGKEIKFLLHFVKESKQDESGMPNNRFLAERTGGTYSTLKVQPAELEDSGVYFCASSLQDLRQYFGPGTRLTVT.

The J gene is TRBJ1-2, the V gene TRBV4-3; D is uncertain. Germline CDR1 LGHNA, CDR2 YSLEER. V was shortened by 0 bases and J by 4 bases, with 18 bases between the two germline ends. This CDR3 is built from 17 residues. Here the CDR3 DNA reads TGCGCCAGCAGCCAAGATCCGGCGCCAGCTCCCTTCTATGGCTACACCTTC. Its translation: CASSQDPAPAPFYGYTF.

The chain links TRBV4-1 to TRBJ2-7, with a possible D match to TRBD2 (5 bases). This CDR3 region has 14 residues. V was pared by 0 bases and J by 2 bases, with 8 bases between. Per germline, CDR1 MGHRA and CDR2 YSYEKL. The CDR3 sequence: CASSQERGTYEQYF. CDR3 sequence (DNA): TGCGCCAGCAGCCAAGAACGGGGAACCTACGAGCAGTACTTC.